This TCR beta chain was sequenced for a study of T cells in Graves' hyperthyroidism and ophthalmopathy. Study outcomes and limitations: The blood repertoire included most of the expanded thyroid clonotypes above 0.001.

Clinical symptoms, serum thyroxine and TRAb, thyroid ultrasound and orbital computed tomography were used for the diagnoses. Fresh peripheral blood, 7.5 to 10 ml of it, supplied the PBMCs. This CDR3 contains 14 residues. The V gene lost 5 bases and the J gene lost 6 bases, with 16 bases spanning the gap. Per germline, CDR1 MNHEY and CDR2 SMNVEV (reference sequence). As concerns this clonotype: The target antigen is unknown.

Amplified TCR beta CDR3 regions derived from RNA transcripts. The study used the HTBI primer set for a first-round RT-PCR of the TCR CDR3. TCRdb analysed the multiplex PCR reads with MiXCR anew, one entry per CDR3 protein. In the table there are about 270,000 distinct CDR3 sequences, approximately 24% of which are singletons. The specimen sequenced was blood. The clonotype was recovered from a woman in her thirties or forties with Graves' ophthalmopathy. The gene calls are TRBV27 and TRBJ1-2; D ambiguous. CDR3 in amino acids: CASSPRASRDGYTF. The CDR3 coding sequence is TGTGCCAGCAGTCCGAGGGCCTCGCGGGATGGCTACACCTTC.